This TCR beta chain stems from a study of early T cells in non-severe SARS-CoV-2 infection (dated by TCRdb to about 2021). Notes on the research overall: TCR sequencing used bulk RNA from unsorted whole blood, so alpha and beta chains could not be paired.

This clonotype has at least ten counts. Its antigen specificity is not known. No qualities accompany the bases; no much larger clone lies one base away. Library preparation was by 5' RACE. The sequencer listed for this sample is NextSeq 500. The TCR library protocol attached unique molecular identifiers to individual cDNA molecules to correct for sequencing error and PCR bias. Sequencing covered both TCR alpha and beta chains, and within each sample the abundances of alpha and beta sequences were tightly co-correlated. The paper's processing steps were these. Decombinator V4 was used to annotate TCR sequences for V gene, J gene and CDR3. TCRs were defined as expanded if a significant change between any two time points was detected under a Poisson model with p below 0.0001. TCR abundances were normalised to the total number of TCRs sequenced in each sample and reported as counts per million. A search of VDJdb, accessed on 1 November 2021, was run for TCRs annotated to CMV, EBV and SARS-CoV-2, with TCRs annotated for multiple antigens excluded. In-frame beta chains were kept once TCRdb had trimmed the public reads at Q25 with fastp and called clones with MiXCR. Rows with one shared CDR3 protein collapse into an entry with the most common genes and DNA. TCRdb, not the authors, supplied the V and J calls. The sample has roughly 71,000 distinct CDR3 sequences on record, about 13% of them singletons. 4% to 6% of the sample lies in the top ten.

Set within a cohort of healthcare workers in London, UK, this nested case-control study involved weekly PCR testing of nasopharyngeal swabs along with blood sampling. Healthcare workers were enrolled in the week of the UK lockdown, from 23 to 31 March 2020, and were followed every week for up to roughly 15 weeks. Results the study describes overall, beyond this receptor: VDJdb matching was skewed toward anti-spike CD8 responses and likely underestimated virus-specific expansions, missing private and CD4 specificities.

The sample comprised whole blood. The clonotype was recovered from an adult who was a healthcare worker with PCR-confirmed SARS-CoV-2 infection or an uninfected control (not recorded which).

The CDR3 loop reads CATSVAGGDEQYF. The nucleotide sequence is given as TGTGCCACCAGTGTCGCGGGAGGGGACGAGCAGTACTTC. The chain is assembled from TRBV24-1 and TRBJ2-7; 9 junctional bases match TRBD2. The CDR3 starts with the cysteine, ends with the phenylalanine, and has 13 residues. Only CDR3 DNA remains: 39 bases, in frame from the first base. The germline V gene encodes CDR1 KGHDR and CDR2 SFDVKD. V has 5 bases trimmed and J has 5 bases trimmed; junction bases matching no gene number 3.